This TCR beta chain emerged from a study of human T cells and chemical hapten exposure. Study overall: The study sensitized with 2% DPC on a 2 cm by 2 cm patch of upper inner arm skin. Study-level results: Expanded TCRs made up significantly more big CDR3 similarity clusters than controls did.

Time point denoted: pre-sensitization, week 0. Treatment denoted: therapeutic diphenylcyclopropenone sensitization with weekly scalp DPC. Blood was drawn before each patch test was applied. The study's library attached unique molecular identifiers to single cDNA molecules. Each CDR3 protein gets one entry after TCRdb re-called the RACE reads with MiXCR. The sample gives tens of thousands of distinct CDR3 sequences, around 11% of which show up once; approximately 5.3% is in the top ten. This clonotype was recorded at least ten times. Antigen specificity is unknown. Germline CDR1 SGHRS, CDR2 YFSETQ. CDR3 size: 16 residues. The V gene lost 0 bases and the J gene lost 10 bases, with 20 bases spanning the gap.

The V call is TRBV5-1, the J call TRBJ2-1; no reliable D call. Sequenced here: whole blood, sampled in connection with sensitization to the hapten diphenylcyclopropenone (DPC). The TCR comes from a woman under 40 with alopecia areata. Some clones in this sample may be carry-over from other donors' samples. CDR3 sequence: CASSLEGSATTHEQFF. For the CDR3, the DNA is TGCGCCAGCAGCTTGGAGGGCTCCGCCACTACTCACGAGCAGTTCTTC.